This TCR beta chain was profiled in a study of blood T cell repertoires in COVID-19. Across the study: The United States, Italy and Spain were the sources of the acute and convalescent COVID-19 samples. T cells, B-cell-depleted T cells, or PBMCs provided the cDNA or gDNA that served as material.

Per the study methods: Reference gene primer amplification gave estimated nucleated cell counts. Assay: immunoSEQ multiplex PCR; the TCRdb copy retains only in-frame clones and omits some. V, J and clone size reflect that table, while D and trimming were determined from the DNA. The data contain approximately 280,000 clones, about nine tenths of them singletons. This CDR3 is built from 13 residues. Trimming took 8 bases from V and 5 from J, leaving 15 bases between them. Germline CDR1 and CDR2: ENHRY and SYGVKD. The sample consisted of peripheral blood. The chain is built from TRBV10-3 and TRBJ2-5; no clear D gene. This receptor was taken from a man aged 45 to 65 with acute or convalescent COVID-19. CDR3: CAIGNTMRETQYF. In DNA, the CDR3 is TGTGCCATCGGCAATACCATGAGGGAGACCCAGTACTTC.